The 7 T cell receptor beta chains in this list originate from one sample, sequenced in a study of T cells in Graves' hyperthyroidism and ophthalmopathy. The CDR3 regions of TCR beta were amplified from RNA transcripts. With the HTBI primer set, the TCR CDR3 went through a first round of RT-PCR. TCRdb reanalysed the multiplex PCR reads using MiXCR and keeps one entry per CDR3 protein. The sample lists more than 550,000 distinct CDR3 sequences, around 16% occurring once. The sample comprised blood. These receptors were obtained from a man aged 50 or older with Graves' hyperthyroidism.

This clonotype has just a few counts. The chain links TRBV19 to TRBJ2-3; weak D call: TRBD1 (5 bases). Germline V gene sequence: CDR1 LNHDA, CDR2 SQIVND (reference sequence). The CDR3 contains 12 residues. V was cut by 9 bases and J by 11 bases, with 18 bases left in between. CDR3 sequence (DNA): TGTGCCAGCTACACCGCAGGGCAGAGGCAGTATTTT. It yields the protein CASYTAGQRQYF.

This sequence joins TRBV11-2 and TRBJ2-3; either TRBD1 or TRBD2 may supply D (5 bases each). Trimming removed 5 bases at V and 4 bases at J, with 16 bases between. Germline-derived CDR1 and CDR2 are SGHAT and FQNNGV. The CDR3 is 15 amino acids. The CDR3 region is CASSRLLGASDTQYF. DNA of the CDR3: TGTGCCAGCAGCAGACTACTCGGGGCCTCAGATACGCAGTATTTT. Supplemented by reference TRBV11-2 and TRBJ2-3, the full variable domain reads EAGVAQSPRYKIIEKRQSVAFWCNPISGHATLYWYQQILGQGPKLLIQFQNNGVVDDSQLPKDRFSAERLKGVDSTLKIQPAKLEDSAVYLCASSRLLGASDTQYFGPGTRLTVL.

This clonotype was recorded many times. The rearrangement joins TRBV2 to TRBJ1-2; D perhaps matches TRBD1 (5 bases). Trimming took off 2 bases at V and 4 bases at J, with 8 bases between the two ends. The CDR3 has 13 residues. Germline V gene lookup returns CDR1 SNHLY and CDR2 FYNNEI. The CDR3 nucleotides are TGTGCCAGCAGTGAACAGGGCGTCTATGGCTACACCTTC. It encodes CASSEQGVYGYTF.

The table lists this clonotype with many counts. This sequence joins TRBV6-2 or TRBV6-3 and TRBJ2-1; D might be TRBD2 (6 bases). This CDR3 contains 16 residues. V was shortened by 4 bases and J by 0 bases, with 13 bases between the two germline ends. Germline V lookup: CDR1 MNHEY, CDR2 SVGEGT. CDR3 sequence (DNA): TGTGCCAGCAGTTCTTTTCTAGCGAGCTCCTACAATGAGCAGTTCTTC. This sequence encodes CASSSFLASSYNEQFF.

This clonotype was seen many times. As DNA, the CDR3 is TGTGCCACCAGCGGGGACAACCAAGAGACCCAGTACTTC. Translation: CATSGDNQETQYF. The chain combines TRBV24-1 with TRBJ2-5; D perhaps matches TRBD1 (6 bases). With 7 bases removed from V and 0 bases from J, the gap between germline ends came to 8 bases. The germline CDR1 and CDR2 sequences are KGHDR and SFDVKD. This CDR3 region has 13 residues.

This clonotype was seen at least ten times. CDR3 in amino acids: CAIGLAGGYEQFF. The CDR3 nucleotides are TGTGCCATCGGACTAGCGGGAGGATATGAGCAGTTCTTC. This chain connects TRBV10-3 to TRBJ2-1; 14 nucleotides agree with TRBD2. This CDR3 is built from 13 residues. Per germline, CDR1 ENHRY and CDR2 SYGVKD. Trimming at V came to 8 bases and at J to 8 bases, leaving 2 bases not matched to a gene.

This sequence joins TRBV12-5 and TRBJ1-2, with 10 bases identical to TRBD1. Germline assignment: CDR1 LGHNT and CDR2 FRNRAP. J lost 3 bases, V lost 7 bases, and 5 bases had no gene match. The length of the CDR3 is 14 residues. CDR3 region: CASVPGQGDYGYTF. DNA of the CDR3: TGTGCTAGTGTTCCCGGACAGGGGGACTATGGCTACACCTTC.